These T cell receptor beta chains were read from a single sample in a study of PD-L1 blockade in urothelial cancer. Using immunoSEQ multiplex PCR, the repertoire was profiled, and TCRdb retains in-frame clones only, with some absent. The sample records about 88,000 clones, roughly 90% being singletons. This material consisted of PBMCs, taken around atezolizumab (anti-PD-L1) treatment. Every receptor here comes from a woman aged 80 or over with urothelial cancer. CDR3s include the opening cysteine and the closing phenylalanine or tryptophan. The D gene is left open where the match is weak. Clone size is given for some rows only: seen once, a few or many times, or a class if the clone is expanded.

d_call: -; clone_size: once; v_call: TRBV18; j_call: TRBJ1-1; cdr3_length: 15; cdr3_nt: TGTGCCAGCTCACCTTACGACAAAGGAGGTACTGAAGCTTTCTTT; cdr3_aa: CASSPYDKGGTEAFF
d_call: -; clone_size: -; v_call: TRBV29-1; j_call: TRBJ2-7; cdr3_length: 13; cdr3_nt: TGCAGCGTTGAAGGACAGGTTAACTACGAGCAGTACTTC; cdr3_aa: CSVEGQVNYEQYF
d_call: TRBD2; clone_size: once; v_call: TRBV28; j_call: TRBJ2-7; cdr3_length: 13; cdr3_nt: TGTGCCAGCCTCCTAGCGGGGGCATACGAGCAGTACTTC; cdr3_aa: CASLLAGAYEQYF
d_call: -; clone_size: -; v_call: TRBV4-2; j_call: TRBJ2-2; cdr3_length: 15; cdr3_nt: TGTGCCAGCAGCCAAGATAGAACAGCCACCGGGGAGCTGTTTTTT; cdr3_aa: CASSQDRTATGELFF
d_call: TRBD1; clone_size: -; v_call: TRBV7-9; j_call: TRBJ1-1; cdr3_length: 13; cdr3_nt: TGTGCCAGCAGGCCAGACAGGGACACTGAAGCTTTCTTT; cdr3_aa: CASRPDRDTEAFF
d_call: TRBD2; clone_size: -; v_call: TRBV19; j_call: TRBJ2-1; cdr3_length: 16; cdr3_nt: TGTGCCAGTAGCCCCACTCAGGGACTAGCGGGAGGTGAGCAGTTCTTC; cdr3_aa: CASSPTQGLAGGEQFF
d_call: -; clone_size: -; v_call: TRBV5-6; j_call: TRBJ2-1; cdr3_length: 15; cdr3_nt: TGTGCCAGCAGCTTAGCAGGGATAGGCTACAATGAGCAGTTCTTC; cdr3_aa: CASSLAGIGYNEQFF
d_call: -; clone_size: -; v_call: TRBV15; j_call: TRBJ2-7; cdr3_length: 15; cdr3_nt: TGTGCCACCAGCAGAGGGGGTAGCGAGGTCTACGAGCAGTACTTC; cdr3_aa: CATSRGGSEVYEQYF
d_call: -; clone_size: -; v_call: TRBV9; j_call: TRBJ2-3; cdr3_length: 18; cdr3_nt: TGTGCCAGCAGCGCAGAGGGGGTTGACAGGAGCTTCACAGATACGCAGTATTTT; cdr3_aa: CASSAEGVDRSFTDTQYF
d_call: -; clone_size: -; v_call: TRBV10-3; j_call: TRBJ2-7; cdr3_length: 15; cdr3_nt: TGTGCCATCAGTGTAACCCCGGGTCCCGGGAACGAGCAGTACTTC; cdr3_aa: CAISVTPGPGNEQYF
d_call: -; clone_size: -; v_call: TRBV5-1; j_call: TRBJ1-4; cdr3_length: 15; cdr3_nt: TGCGCCAGCAGCTCGGGAATAGGGCTTGGAGAAAAACTGTTTTTT; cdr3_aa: CASSSGIGLGEKLFF
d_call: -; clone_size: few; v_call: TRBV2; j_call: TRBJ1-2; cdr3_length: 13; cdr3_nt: TGTGCCAGCAGCCCTCGGGGAGACTATGGCTACACCTTC; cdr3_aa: CASSPRGDYGYTF
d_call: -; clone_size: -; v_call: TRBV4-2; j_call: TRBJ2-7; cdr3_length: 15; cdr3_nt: TGTGCCAGCAGCCAAGGATACGGGACTGACTACGAGCAGTACTTC; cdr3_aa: CASSQGYGTDYEQYF
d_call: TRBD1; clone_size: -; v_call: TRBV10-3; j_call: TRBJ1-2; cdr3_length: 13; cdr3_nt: TGTGCCACTACTACAGGGGATGGTTATGGCTACACCTTC; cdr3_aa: CATTTGDGYGYTF
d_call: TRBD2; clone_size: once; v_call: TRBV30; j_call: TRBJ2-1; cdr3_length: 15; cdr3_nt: TGTGCCGCCGCCGAAGGACTAGCGGACGCCGATGAGCAGTTCTTC; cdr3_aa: CAAAEGLADADEQFF
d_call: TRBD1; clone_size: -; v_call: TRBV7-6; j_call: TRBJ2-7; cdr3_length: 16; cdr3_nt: TGTGCCAGCAGCCCGCGGACAGGGGGCGCGGTGATTGAGCAGTACTTC; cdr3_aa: CASSPRTGGAVIEQYF
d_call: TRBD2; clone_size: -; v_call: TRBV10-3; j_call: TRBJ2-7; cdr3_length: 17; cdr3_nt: TGTGCCATCAGTGAGTCGACGGCTAGCGGGACTTTATACGAGCAGTACTTC; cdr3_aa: CAISESTASGTLYEQYF
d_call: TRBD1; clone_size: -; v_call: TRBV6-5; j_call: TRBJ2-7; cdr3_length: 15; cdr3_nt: TGTGCCAGCAGTCTTACCGGGACAGGGGCCTACGAGCAGTACTTC; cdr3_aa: CASSLTGTGAYEQYF
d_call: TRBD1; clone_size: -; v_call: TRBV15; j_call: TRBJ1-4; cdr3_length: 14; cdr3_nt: TGTGCCACCAGCAGGGACAGGGGTAGGGAAAAACTGTTTTTT; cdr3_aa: CATSRDRGREKLFF
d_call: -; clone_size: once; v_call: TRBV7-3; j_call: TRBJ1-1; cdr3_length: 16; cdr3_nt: TGTGCCAGCAGCTTACGAGGAGGGCATACGAACACTGAAGCTTTCTTT; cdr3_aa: CASSLRGGHTNTEAFF
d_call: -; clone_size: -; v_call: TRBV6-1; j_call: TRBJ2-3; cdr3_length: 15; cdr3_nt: TGTGCCAGCAGTGAAGCCGGGACTAGCACAGATACGCAGTATTTT; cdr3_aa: CASSEAGTSTDTQYF
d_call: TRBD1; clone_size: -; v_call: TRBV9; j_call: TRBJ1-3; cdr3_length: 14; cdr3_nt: TGTGCCAGCACGCCAGGGGGCGGAGGAAACACCATATATTTT; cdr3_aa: CASTPGGGGNTIYF
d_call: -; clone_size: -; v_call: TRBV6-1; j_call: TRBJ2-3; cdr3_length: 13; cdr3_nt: TGTGCCAGCTTCCTTTCGGGCACAGATACGCAGTATTTT; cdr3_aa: CASFLSGTDTQYF